These T cell receptor beta chains were read from a single sample in a study of control samples from healthy donors and cancer patients. Clones were read by immunoSEQ multiplex PCR, and TCRdb kept only the in-frame ones, dropping some. The sample consists of 96,000 or so clones, over 90% of them appearing once. The sequenced sample was blood. Every receptor here comes from a man aged 18 to 35 in good health. Each CDR3 is given with its conserved first and last residue. D genes are given only for firm matches. Where a row states a size, it is once, few, many or the class of an expanded clone; other rows omit it.

clone_size,v_call,j_call,d_call,cdr3_aa,cdr3_nt
.,TRBV7-3,TRBJ2-7,.,CASSLARDYEQYF,TGTGCCAGCAGTCTAGCGCGGGACTACGAGCAGTACTTC
.,TRBV29-1,TRBJ2-3,TRBD2,CSVAAGEIDTQYF,TGCAGCGTTGCAGCGGGAGAAATAGATACGCAGTATTTT
once,TRBV30,TRBJ2-2,TRBD2,CAWSVRGGARTGELFF,TGTGCCTGGAGTGTACGCGGGGGGGCCCGCACCGGGGAGCTGTTTTTT
.,TRBV5-1,TRBJ2-7,.,CASSLDGPAYEQYF,TGCGCCAGCAGCTTGGATGGACCAGCCTACGAGCAGTACTTC
few,TRBV15,TRBJ1-6,.,CATSREPTASSPLHF,TGTGCCACCAGCAGAGAGCCGACAGCCAGTTCACCCCTCCACTTT
.,TRBV18,TRBJ1-2,.,CASSPAGTPNYGYTF,TGTGCCAGCTCACCTGCGGGGACACCGAACTATGGCTACACCTTC
.,TRBV7-3,TRBJ2-3,.,CASSDTDTQYF,TGTGCCAGCAGCGACACAGATACGCAGTATTTT
.,TRBV18,TRBJ2-2,.,CASSQAGPGELFF,TGTGCCAGCTCACAAGCAGGGCCCGGGGAGCTGTTTTTT
.,TRBV6-6,TRBJ1-3,.,CASSRGHSGNTIYF,TGTGCCAGCAGCCGGGGGCACTCTGGAAACACCATATATTTT
medium-sized,TRBV7-2,TRBJ1-5,TRBD1,CASSSQGAQPQHF,TGTGCCAGCAGCTCACAGGGGGCCCAGCCCCAGCATTTT
.,TRBV4-1,TRBJ1-2,.,CASSHDTGDNYGYTF,TGCGCCAGCAGCCACGATACAGGCGACAACTATGGCTACACCTTC
.,TRBV19,TRBJ1-2,TRBD1,CASSLGTGGSGYTF,TGTGCCAGTAGTTTGGGGACAGGAGGTTCTGGCTACACCTTC
.,TRBV10-1,TRBJ1-1,.,CASSETRGPDTEAFF,TGCGCCAGCAGCGAGACGCGGGGGCCGGACACTGAAGCTTTCTTT
.,TRBV27,TRBJ2-1,.,CASSGGGGEQFF,TGTGCCAGCAGTGGAGGGGGCGGTGAGCAGTTCTTC
.,TRBV4-3,TRBJ1-5,.,CASSQDTGLPQHF,TGCGCCAGCAGCCAAGATACTGGCCTTCCGCAGCATTTT
.,TRBV6-6,TRBJ2-1,.,CASRDQGDEQFF,TGTGCCAGCAGAGACCAGGGAGATGAGCAGTTCTTC
.,TRBV2,TRBJ1-1,.,CASSNAGTSFREAFF,TGTGCCAGCAGTAATGCCGGGACATCTTTCCGTGAAGCTTTCTTT
.,TRBV27,TRBJ1-4,TRBD1,CASSSGQGVLEKLFF,TGTGCCAGCAGTTCAGGACAGGGTGTTCTCGAAAAACTGTTTTTT
.,TRBV6-1,TRBJ2-7,TRBD1,CASSEVQGALYEQYF,TGTGCCAGCAGTGAAGTACAGGGGGCCCTCTACGAGCAGTACTTC
once,TRBV9,TRBJ2-1,TRBD2,CASSVPTSGPDNEQFF,TGTGCCAGCAGCGTGCCTACTAGCGGGCCGGACAATGAGCAGTTCTTC
.,TRBV19,TRBJ1-5,TRBD1,CASRLTGGVSNQPQHF,TGTGCCAGTAGATTGACAGGGGGGGTTAGCAATCAGCCCCAGCATTTT
.,TRBV6-2/TRBV6-3,TRBJ2-2,.,CASSRTGTGELFF,TGTGCCAGCAGTAGGACCGGGACCGGGGAGCTGTTTTTT
.,TRBV4-2,TRBJ1-2,.,CASSQPDGTYYGYTF,TGTGCCAGCAGCCAACCGGACGGAACTTACTATGGCTACACCTTC
.,TRBV2,TRBJ1-2,.,CASSIFLGGRDGYTF,TGTGCCAGCAGTATCTTCCTGGGGGGGCGCGATGGCTACACCTTC
.,TRBV12-3/TRBV12-4,TRBJ1-1,.,CASRRWQNTEAFF,TGTGCCAGCAGACGATGGCAGAACACTGAAGCTTTCTTT
few,TRBV18,TRBJ2-1,TRBD1,CASSPPGGSSSYNEQFF,TGTGCCAGCTCACCACCAGGGGGCTCTAGCTCCTACAATGAGCAGTTCTTC
once,TRBV5-6,TRBJ2-3,.,CASSLTDTQYF,TGTGCCAGCAGCTTAACAGATACGCAGTATTTT
.,TRBV27,TRBJ2-5,.,CASSFGWERETQYF,TGTGCCAGCAGTTTCGGGTGGGAAAGAGAGACCCAGTACTTC